This entry is about one T cell receptor (beta chain). Its antigen remains unidentified. The CDR3 totals 16 residues. V lost 0 bases, J lost 0 bases, and 4 bases stayed unmatched. Germline V gives CDR1 SGHVS, CDR2 FNYEAQ. Only in-frame clones appear in the TCRdb table, and some are missing; sequencing was by immunoSEQ multiplex PCR. The table includes more than 70,000 clones, roughly 80% detected once. The record originates from a study of graft-versus-host responses after intestinal transplantation. Whole-study context: All recipients were transplanted with multivisceral, liver-intestinal, or isolated intestinal grafts. Tacrolimus plus steroids were given to all recipients for roughly three years, preceded by anti-thymocyte globulin induction.

General observations from the study: Recipient bone marrow held GvH clones, some seen earlier in ileum or blood. High graft-versus-host to host-versus-graft clonal ratios were found in allografts of patients who had graft-donor T cell macrochimerism.

The receptor was isolated from a human donor who received an intestinal transplant. The V call is TRBV7-6, the J call TRBJ2-7; 8 bases are shared with TRBD2. The material was unstimulated CD4+ T cells sorted from spleen or lymph node cells, obtained before intestinal transplant. CDR3 sequence: CASSLAPRGASYEQYF. CDR3 coding DNA: TGTGCCAGCAGCTTAGCGCCGCGGGGGGCCTCCTACGAGCAGTACTTC.